These T cell receptor beta chains were read from a single sample in a study of OX40 agonist ivuxolimab in advanced cancers. Produced via immunoSEQ multiplex PCR; TCRdb's table is partial and in-frame only. This table has around 64,000 clones, 80% to 95% appearing once. Source: CD4+ or CD8+ T cells sorted from blood, taken in a trial of the OX40 agonist ivuxolimab. These receptor sequences come from an adult with an advanced solid tumor such as melanoma, head and neck, liver or kidney cancer. CDR3s include the opening cysteine and the closing phenylalanine or tryptophan. Each record gives: clone size, V gene, D gene, J gene, CDR3 protein, CDR3 DNA. D genes are given only for firm matches. Expanded clones get a size class; other rows say once, few or many, or leave the size out.

clone_size: once; v_call: TRBV10-2; d_call: -; j_call: TRBJ2-3; cdr3_aa: CASAGVSTDTQYF; cdr3_nt: TGCGCCAGCGCCGGGGTCTCGACCGATACGCAGTATTTT
clone_size: -; v_call: TRBV27; d_call: -; j_call: TRBJ2-6; cdr3_aa: CASSTNSGANVLTF; cdr3_nt: TGTGCCAGCAGTACCAACTCTGGGGCCAACGTCCTGACTTTC
clone_size: -; v_call: TRBV4-2; d_call: TRBD1; j_call: TRBJ2-7; cdr3_aa: CASSQIRDSLGEQYF; cdr3_nt: TGTGCCAGCAGCCAAATCCGGGACAGTCTCGGCGAGCAGTACTTC
clone_size: -; v_call: TRBV6-5; d_call: TRBD1; j_call: TRBJ1-1; cdr3_aa: CASSLGQWVNTEAFF; cdr3_nt: TGTGCCAGCAGCTTGGGACAGTGGGTGAACACTGAAGCTTTCTTT
clone_size: -; v_call: TRBV7-6; d_call: -; j_call: TRBJ2-7; cdr3_aa: CASSLGEDSYEQYF; cdr3_nt: TGTGCCAGCAGCTTAGGTGAGGACTCCTACGAGCAGTACTTC
clone_size: -; v_call: TRBV7-8; d_call: -; j_call: TRBJ1-6; cdr3_aa: CASSAFLGDVNSPLHF; cdr3_nt: TGTGCCAGCAGCGCTTTCCTGGGGGACGTTAATTCACCCCTCCACTTT
clone_size: -; v_call: TRBV9; d_call: -; j_call: TRBJ1-4; cdr3_aa: CASSVWAGASPNEKLFF; cdr3_nt: TGTGCCAGCAGCGTATGGGCGGGGGCTAGCCCTAATGAAAAACTGTTTTTT
clone_size: -; v_call: TRBV9; d_call: -; j_call: TRBJ1-1; cdr3_aa: CASSGGDDREAFF; cdr3_nt: TGTGCCAGCAGCGGGGGGGACGACAGGGAAGCTTTCTTT
clone_size: -; v_call: TRBV6-6; d_call: -; j_call: TRBJ1-1; cdr3_aa: CASSYYSGHEAFF; cdr3_nt: TGTGCCAGCAGTTATTACTCAGGGCATGAAGCTTTCTTT
clone_size: -; v_call: TRBV6-1; d_call: TRBD1; j_call: TRBJ1-5; cdr3_aa: CASSELRGSNQPQHF; cdr3_nt: TGTGCCAGCAGTGAACTCAGGGGGAGCAATCAGCCCCAGCATTTT
clone_size: -; v_call: TRBV29-1; d_call: TRBD1; j_call: TRBJ1-1; cdr3_aa: CSVEETGRLEAFF; cdr3_nt: TGCAGCGTTGAAGAGACAGGGAGGTTAGAAGCTTTCTTT
clone_size: -; v_call: TRBV6-5; d_call: -; j_call: TRBJ1-5; cdr3_aa: CASSLTVNQPQHF; cdr3_nt: TGTGCCAGCAGTTTGACAGTCAATCAGCCCCAGCATTTT
clone_size: -; v_call: TRBV7-9; d_call: TRBD1; j_call: TRBJ2-7; cdr3_aa: CASRPGQHYEQYF; cdr3_nt: TGTGCCAGCAGGCCGGGACAGCACTACGAGCAGTACTTC
clone_size: -; v_call: TRBV9; d_call: TRBD2; j_call: TRBJ2-7; cdr3_aa: CASSVGRGGLYEQYF; cdr3_nt: TGTGCCAGCAGCGTAGGCCGGGGGGGTCTCTACGAGCAGTACTTC
clone_size: -; v_call: TRBV28; d_call: TRBD1; j_call: TRBJ2-7; cdr3_aa: CASSFDRGLYEQYF; cdr3_nt: TGTGCCAGCAGTTTTGACAGGGGGCTTTACGAGCAGTACTTC
clone_size: once; v_call: TRBV9; d_call: -; j_call: TRBJ2-7; cdr3_aa: CASSGTESSYEQYF; cdr3_nt: TGTGCCAGCAGCGGAACAGAGAGCTCCTACGAGCAGTACTTC
clone_size: once; v_call: TRBV9; d_call: TRBD1; j_call: TRBJ2-7; cdr3_aa: CASSGDRDSGYEQYF; cdr3_nt: TGTGCCAGCAGCGGGGACAGGGATTCAGGCTACGAGCAGTACTTC